This TCR beta chain came from a study of T cells after yellow fever vaccination. TCRdb recomputed calls from the 5' RACE reads with MiXCR, one row per CDR3 protein. This sample carries a few hundred thousand distinct CDR3 sequences, around 6.8% of them seen once, and the ten largest clones take around 17%. V lost 5 bases to trimming and J lost 4 bases, with 17 bases between them. Germline lookup yields CDR1 LGHNA and CDR2 YSLEER. This CDR3 comprises 15 residues. This clonotype appeared a few times. The sequenced sample was PBMCs, obtained about 41 days after the first yellow fever vaccination. This clonotype was sampled from a man aged 18 to 30 who received the YFV17D yellow fever vaccine. J is TRBJ2-5 and V is TRBV4-3; D is perhaps TRBD1 or TRBD2 (6 bases each). CDR3 coding DNA: TGCGCCAGCAGCTCGGGACTGCTGGGGGCAGAGACCCAGTACTTC. This sequence encodes CASSSGLLGAETQYF.